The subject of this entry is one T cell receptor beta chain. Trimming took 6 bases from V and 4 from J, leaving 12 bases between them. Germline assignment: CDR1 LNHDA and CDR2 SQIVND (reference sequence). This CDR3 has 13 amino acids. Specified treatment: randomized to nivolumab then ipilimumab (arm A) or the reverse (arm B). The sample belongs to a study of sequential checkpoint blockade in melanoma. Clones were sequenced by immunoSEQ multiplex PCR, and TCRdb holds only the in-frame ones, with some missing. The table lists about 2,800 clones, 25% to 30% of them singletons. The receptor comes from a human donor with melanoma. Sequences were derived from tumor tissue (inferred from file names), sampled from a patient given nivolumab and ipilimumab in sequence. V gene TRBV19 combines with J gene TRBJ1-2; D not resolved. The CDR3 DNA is TGTGCCAGTAGCCAGGACGGAATCTATGGCTACACCTTC. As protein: CASSQDGIYGYTF.